The clone carrying this T cell receptor beta chain was seen only once. Its antigen is unknown. PCR amplification relied on 60 Vbeta primers (plus 13 Jbeta primers). Sequencing used immunoSEQ multiplex PCR; TCRdb keeps in-frame clones, though not all of them. This table has approximately 180,000 clones, approximately 80% appearing once. The record originates from a study of cytomegalovirus exposure and HLA in healthy donors. Study results and limitations: TCR beta chains numbering some 160 were designated cytomegalovirus-associated.

The source is a woman aged 25 to 39 in good health and CMV-seronegative. Sequencing input: PBMCs.

The CDR3 DNA reads as TGCGCCAGCAGTTTAACCGGGACAGGGGGCGGTATGTACGAGCAGTACTTC. Translation: CASSLTGTGGGMYEQYF. The chain recombines TRBV4-1 with TRBJ2-5, with 12 bases identical to TRBD1. The better agreement between TRBJ2-7 and the DNA end casts doubt on the J call. The CDR3 is made up of 17 amino acids. CDR1 and CDR2 from the germline V gene are MGHRA and YSYEKL.